Each of the 28 T cell receptor beta chains below was sequenced from the same sample in a study of blood T cell repertoires in COVID-19. TCRdb keeps only in-frame clones here, not all; method: immunoSEQ multiplex PCR. The sample lists 380,000 or so clones; more than 75% were seen once. Sample: peripheral blood. These receptors were taken from a human donor with acute or convalescent COVID-19. The donor label of this sample is uncertain.

The chain is built from TRBV3-1 (or the pseudogene TRBV3-2) and TRBJ1-2; unclear D gene. CDR3 length: 14 amino acids. V was cut by 0 bases and J by 5 bases, with 10 bases left in between. Germline CDR1 is LGHDT and CDR2 is YNNKEL (reference sequence). The DNA of the CDR3 is TGTGCCAGCAGCCAAGAGGCAGCGATGTATGGCTACACCTTC. Translated, it gives CASSQEAAMYGYTF.

The V gene is TRBV5-1, the J gene TRBJ2-1; 7 positions agree with TRBD1. V gave up 4 bases and J gave up 5 bases; unmatched junction bases: 12. The CDR3 spans 16 residues. The germline gives CDR1 SGHRS, CDR2 YFSETQ. The CDR3 DNA reads as TGCGCCAGCAGCCCTACTCCTCCGGGACAGCACAATGAGCAGTTCTTC. Translation gives CASSPTPPGQHNEQFF.

The genes are TRBV6-5 and TRBJ1-4, with D hard to call. The CDR3 consists of 14 residues. Germline CDR1 and CDR2: MNHEY and SVGAGI. Trimming removed 6 bases from V and 0 bases from J, with 8 bases in between. The chain's CDR3 is CASRRFATNEKLFF. CDR3 bases: TGTGCCAGCAGGCGGTTTGCAACTAATGAAAAACTGTTTTTT.

The V and J genes are TRBV10-2 and TRBJ2-5, with a weak D call TRBD1 (6 bases). Per the germline V gene, CDR1 is WSHSY and CDR2 is SAAADI. Trimming pared 0 bases from V and 5 bases from J, leaving 13 bases between. The CDR3 sequence is 15 residues long. CDR3 in amino acids: CASSESGLGAETQYF. Here the CDR3 DNA reads TGCGCCAGCAGTGAGTCGGGGTTGGGGGCGGAGACCCAGTACTTC.

This sequence joins TRBV3-1 (or the pseudogene TRBV3-2) and TRBJ2-3, with TRBD2 matching over 7 bases. Trimming cost V 4 bases and J 8 bases; bases outside gene matches: 12. The CDR3 is made up of 15 amino acids. Germline V gene data show CDR1 as LGHDT and CDR2 as YNNKEL (reference sequence). The CDR3, as DNA: TGTGCCAGCAGCCCAGGACTAGTCACTTTGGTTACGCAGTATTTT. Amino acid sequence: CASSPGLVTLVTQYF.

In this sample, this clone turned up a few times. The chain links TRBV5-1 to TRBJ1-4; no clear D gene. The CDR3 consists of 14 residues. In germline, CDR1 is SGHRS, CDR2 YFSETQ. Trimming shortened V by 0 bases and J by 5 bases, and 8 bases separated the two germline ends. The CDR3 bases are TGCGCCAGCAGCTTGGGACGGGAAAATGAAAAACTGTTTTTT. Residues: CASSLGRENEKLFF.

This clone was detected once. The CDR3 loop reads CASSSSPSMGRGFTF. DNA for the CDR3: TGTGCCAGCAGCTCTAGCCCCAGTATGGGCCGAGGTTTCACCTTC. This sequence joins TRBV7-6 and TRBJ1-2; D not resolved. Trimming shortened V by 4 bases and J by 13 bases, and 25 bases separated the two germline ends. Germline CDR1 reads SGHVS; CDR2 reads FNYEAQ. This CDR3 contains 15 residues.

V is TRBV30 and J is TRBJ1-2; perhaps TRBD1 as D (5 bases). Germline V gives CDR1 GTSNPN, CDR2 SVGIG (reference sequence). Trimming removed 1 base from V and 8 bases from J, with 11 bases in between. This CDR3 spans 12 amino acids. CDR3 nucleotides: TGTGCCTGGAGTGGTGGGGCTGGGGGCTACACCTTC. Translation: CAWSGGAGGYTF.

This clone was recorded a few times. V and J are TRBV7-8 and TRBJ2-2, with 9 bases aligning to TRBD1. The CDR3 sequence is 16 residues long. The germline V gene encodes CDR1 SGHVS and CDR2 FQNEAQ. The V and J ends lost 3 bases and 6 bases, in that order; junction bases with no gene match: 8. The CDR3 DNA reads TGTGCCAGCAGCTTTGAACAGGGGGCGCTTGCCGGGGAGCTGTTTTTT. It translates to CASSFEQGALAGELFF.

V and J are TRBV18 and TRBJ1-3; D possibly corresponds to TRBD1 (5 bases). Germline assignment: CDR1 KGHSH and CDR2 LQKENI. With 3 bases removed from V and 0 bases from J, the gap between germline ends came to 6 bases. The CDR3 sequence is 14 residues long. CDR3 DNA sequence: TGTGCCAGCTCACCGACAGACTCTGGAAACACCATATATTTT. It is translated as CASSPTDSGNTIYF.

The chain uses TRBV4-1 and TRBJ1-2; tentatively, D is TRBD1 (6 bases). Trimming left V 2 bases short and J 0 bases short, with 10 bases between. This CDR3 spans 15 amino acids. Germline CDR1 MGHRA, CDR2 YSYEKL. For the CDR3, the DNA is TGCGCCAGCAGCCAACGAACAGGGCCTAACTATGGCTACACCTTC. It specifies CASSQRTGPNYGYTF.

A single count supports this clone. The V call is TRBV5-8, the J call TRBJ1-3; tentatively, D is TRBD1 (5 bases). The CDR3 runs to 15 residues. Germline CDR1 SGHTS, CDR2 YDEGEE. V was cut by 9 bases and J by 0 bases, with 16 bases left in between. CDR3 nucleotide sequence: TGTGCCACGATATTCACAGGTTTCTCTGGAAACACCATATATTTT. Amino acid sequence: CATIFTGFSGNTIYF.

The genes are TRBV4-2 and TRBJ2-2; D gene unclear. V gave up 1 base and J gave up 2 bases, with 14 bases separating them. From germline, CDR1 is LGHNA and CDR2 YNFKEQ. The CDR3 sequence is 17 residues long. The CDR3 region is CASSQVFGGANTGELFF. For the CDR3, the DNA is TGTGCCAGCAGCCAAGTCTTTGGCGGAGCTAACACCGGGGAGCTGTTTTTT.

The rearrangement joins TRBV7-8 to TRBJ2-1; TRBD2 matches at 10 bases. CDR3 size: 15 residues. The germline gives CDR1 SGHVS, CDR2 FQNEAQ. With V trimmed by 5 bases and J by 2 bases, 3 bases remained unmatched. Here the CDR3 reads CASSRGLAAYNEQFF. For the CDR3, the DNA is TGTGCCAGCAGCCGAGGACTAGCGGCCTACAATGAGCAGTTCTTC. Full variable domain (rest looked up from reference TRBV7-8 and TRBJ2-1): GAGVSQSPRYKVAKRGQDVALRCDPISGHVSLFWYQQALGQGPEFLTYFQNEAQLDKSGLPSDRFFAERPEGSVSTLKIQRTQQEDSAVYLCASSRGLAAYNEQFFGPGTRLTVL.

This chain links TRBV11-3 with TRBJ2-6; the match to TRBD1 covers 11 bases. Per germline, CDR1 SGHNT and CDR2 YENEEA. The CDR3 has 16 amino acids. The V and J ends lost 5 bases and 6 bases, in that order; junction bases with no gene match: 6. The chain's CDR3 is CASSTGQGAVANVLTF. As DNA, the CDR3 is TGTGCCAGCAGCACCGGACAGGGGGCAGTGGCCAACGTCCTGACTTTC. Variable domain in full (rest from reference TRBV11-3 and TRBJ2-6): EAGVVQSPRYKIIEKKQPVAFWCNPISGHNTLYWYLQNLGQGPELLIRYENEEAVDDSQLPKDRFSAERLKGVDSTLKIQPAELGDSAVYLCASSTGQGAVANVLTFGAGSRLTVL.

The V gene is TRBV18, the J gene TRBJ1-1, with 8 bases matching TRBD1. Germline assignment: CDR1 KGHSH and CDR2 LQKENI. V was clipped by 6 bases and J by 7 bases; unmatched bases: 13. The CDR3 is 15 residues long. CDR3 residues: CASSASRGRISEAFF. The CDR3 DNA reads TGTGCCAGCTCGGCTAGCAGGGGGCGGATTAGTGAAGCTTTCTTT.

The rearrangement links TRBV2 to TRBJ2-3; 7 bases agree with TRBD2. The V gene's germline CDR1 is SNHLY and CDR2 FYNNEI. The CDR3 has 13 residues. The V and J ends lost 3 bases and 5 bases, in that order; junction bases with no gene match: 2. CDR3 loop: CASSERERDTQYF. The CDR3 nucleotides are TGTGCCAGCAGTGAGCGGGAGAGAGATACGCAGTATTTT.

V and J are TRBV19 and TRBJ2-1; D not certain. Trimming cost V 5 bases and J 0 bases, with 14 bases left between them. The CDR3 runs 16 residues. CDR1 and CDR2 (germline): LNHDA, SQIVND (reference sequence). The CDR3 nucleotides are TGTGCCAGTAGTTCTTATGGAGAAAGCTCCTACAATGAGCAGTTCTTC. Translated, it gives CASSSYGESSYNEQFF.

This clone was seen once. This sequence joins TRBV6-2 or TRBV6-3 and TRBJ2-1, with 10 bases fitting TRBD2. Trimming cost V 5 bases and J 7 bases; bases outside gene matches: 8. CDR3 length: 15 amino acids. Germline CDR1 MNHEY, CDR2 SVGEGT. The CDR3 reads CASSTKRGGRNEQFF. The CDR3 nucleotides are TGTGCCAGCAGTACCAAGCGGGGGGGCCGAAATGAGCAGTTCTTC.

The chain uses TRBV7-8 and TRBJ1-5; 9 bases agree with TRBD1. From germline, CDR1 is SGHVS and CDR2 FQNEAQ. Losses at the gene ends were 3 bases for V and 6 bases for J; bases not matched to a gene: 12. This CDR3 contains 17 residues. The CDR3 bases are TGTGCCAGCAGCTTTAGTAACAGGGGGCTCGCGGCTCAGCCCCAGCATTTT. Protein product: CASSFSNRGLAAQPQHF. The whole variable domain, filled in from reference TRBV7-8 and TRBJ1-5, reads GAGVSQSPRYKVAKRGQDVALRCDPISGHVSLFWYQQALGQGPEFLTYFQNEAQLDKSGLPSDRFFAERPEGSVSTLKIQRTQQEDSAVYLCASSFSNRGLAAQPQHFGDGTRLSIL.

The chain links TRBV12-3 or TRBV12-4 to TRBJ1-1; perhaps TRBD1 as D (5 bases). The CDR3 length is 13 residues. V lost 2 bases, J lost 8 bases, and 12 bases lay in between. CDR3 DNA: TGTGCCAGCAGTTTAATCGCAGGGATCGAAGCTTTCTTT. Its protein is CASSLIAGIEAFF.

The genes are TRBV7-9 and TRBJ1-2; weak D call: TRBD1 (5 bases). Germline CDR1 reads SEHNR; CDR2 reads FQNEAQ (reference sequence). Trimming took off 3 bases at V and 4 bases at J, with 15 bases between the two ends. The CDR3 extends over 15 amino acids. The DNA of the CDR3 is TGTGCCAGCAGCTTTGATGGTTCCAGGGCCTATGGCTACACCTTC. It encodes CASSFDGSRAYGYTF.

There are a few counts of this clone. The chain couples TRBV19 to TRBJ2-5; D not resolved. With 7 bases removed from V and 1 base from J, the gap between germline ends came to 10 bases. The CDR3 consists of 13 residues. Germline CDR1 LNHDA, CDR2 SQIVND (reference sequence). The DNA of the CDR3 is TGTGCCAGTAATATCAGACTCCAAGAGACCCAGTACTTC. Its translation is CASNIRLQETQYF.

V gene TRBV7-9 combines with J gene TRBJ2-1; TRBD2 matches at 8 bases. This CDR3 is 16 amino acids long. In germline, CDR1 is SEHNR, CDR2 FQNEAQ (reference sequence). J lost 6 bases, V lost 2 bases, and 9 bases had no gene match. The CDR3 sequence is CASSLPLGAGANEQFF. The CDR3 DNA reads as TGTGCCAGCAGCTTACCCCTCGGAGCGGGGGCCAATGAGCAGTTCTTC.

This rearrangement joins TRBV7-9 to TRBJ2-1, with TRBD2 matching 7 bases. This CDR3 spans 15 amino acids. V gave up 1 base and J gave up 5 bases; unmatched junction bases: 5. CDR1 is SEHNR, CDR2 FQNEAQ, per germline (reference sequence). Written as DNA, the CDR3 is TGTGCCAGCAGCTTAGGAAGCGGGGCTAACAATGAGCAGTTCTTC. Translating gives CASSLGSGANNEQFF. Looking up the rest from reference TRBV7-9 and TRBJ2-1 gives the full variable domain: DTGVSQNPRHKITKRGQNVTFRCDPISEHNRLYWYRQTLGQGPEFLTYFQNEAQLEKSRLLSDRFSAERPKGSFSTLEIQRTEQGDSAMYLCASSLGSGANNEQFFGPGTRLTVL.

The chain links TRBV10-3 to TRBJ1-5; 8 nucleotides align to TRBD1. The trim removed 2 bases at V and 1 base at J, leaving 7 bases unmatched. The germline V gene has CDR1 ENHRY and CDR2 SYGVKD. The CDR3 is 17 amino acids. CDR3 sequence (DNA): TGTGCCATCAGTGAGGAACTAAGGGACAGGAGCAATCAGCCCCAGCATTTT. This gives the protein CAISEELRDRSNQPQHF.

The chain combines TRBV2 with TRBJ1-3, with D possibly matching TRBD1 (6 bases). The length of the CDR3 is 16 residues. Deletions cut 2 bases from V and 8 bases from J, with 19 bases between. Germline V gene lookup returns CDR1 SNHLY and CDR2 FYNNEI. CDR3 bases: TGTGCCAGCAGTGAATCGGGGTGGGGGCTCAGGGACACCATATATTTT. This translates into CASSESGWGLRDTIYF.

This chain joins TRBV5-5 and TRBJ1-1; D is perhaps TRBD1 (6 bases). V lost 5 bases and J 0 bases, leaving 11 bases between the germline ends. CDR1 is SGHKS, CDR2 YYEKEE, per germline (reference sequence). This CDR3 is 14 amino acids long. DNA of the CDR3: TGTGCCAGCAGGGGACAAATCATGAACACTGAAGCTTTCTTT. Translated, it gives CASRGQIMNTEAFF.